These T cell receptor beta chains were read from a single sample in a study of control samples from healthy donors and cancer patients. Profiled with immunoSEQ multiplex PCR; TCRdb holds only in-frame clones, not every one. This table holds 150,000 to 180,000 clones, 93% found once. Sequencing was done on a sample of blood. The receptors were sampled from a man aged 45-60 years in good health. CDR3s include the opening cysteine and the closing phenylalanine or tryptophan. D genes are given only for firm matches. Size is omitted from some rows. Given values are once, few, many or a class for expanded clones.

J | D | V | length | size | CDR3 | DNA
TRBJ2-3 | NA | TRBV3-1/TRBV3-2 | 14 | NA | CASSQALASDTQYF | TGTGCCAGCAGCCAAGCTCTAGCGTCCGATACGCAGTATTTT
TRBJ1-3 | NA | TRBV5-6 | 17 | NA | CASSLGPQDTSGNTIYF | TGTGCCAGCAGCTTGGGGCCCCAGGATACCTCTGGAAACACCATATATTTT
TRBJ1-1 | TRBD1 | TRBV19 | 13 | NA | CASTDGWTGPAFF | TGTGCCAGTACCGATGGATGGACAGGGCCCGCTTTCTTT
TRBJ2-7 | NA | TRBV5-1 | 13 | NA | CASSLGTFYEQYF | TGCGCCAGCAGCTTGGGGACATTCTACGAGCAGTACTTC
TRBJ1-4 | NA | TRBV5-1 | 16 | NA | CASSPMGTATNEKLFF | TGCGCCAGCAGCCCGATGGGGACTGCAACTAATGAAAAACTGTTTTTT
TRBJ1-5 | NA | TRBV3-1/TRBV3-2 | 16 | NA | CASSMFSGASNQPQHF | TGTGCCAGCAGCATGTTCTCGGGGGCTAGCAATCAGCCCCAGCATTTT
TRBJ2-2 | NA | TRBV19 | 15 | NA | CASSMRGANTGELFF | TGTGCCAGTAGTATGAGAGGGGCCAACACCGGGGAGCTGTTTTTT
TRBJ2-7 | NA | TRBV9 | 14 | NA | CASNPEGGIYEQYF | TGTGCCAGCAACCCCGAAGGGGGTATCTACGAGCAGTACTTC
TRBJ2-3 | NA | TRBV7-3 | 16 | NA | CASSLKWAFSTDTQYF | TGTGCCAGCAGCTTAAAATGGGCGTTTAGCACAGATACGCAGTATTTT
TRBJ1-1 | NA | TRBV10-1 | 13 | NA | CASTLTVNTEAFF | TGCGCCAGCACTCTGACAGTGAACACTGAAGCTTTCTTT
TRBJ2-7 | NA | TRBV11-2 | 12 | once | CASSYSSYEQYF | TGTGCCAGCAGCTATAGTTCCTACGAGCAGTACTTC
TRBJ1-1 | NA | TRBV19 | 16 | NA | CASSKAGRLEVDEAFF | TGTGCCAGTAGTAAGGCGGGACGCTTGGAAGTTGATGAAGCTTTCTTT
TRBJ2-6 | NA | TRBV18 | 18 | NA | CASSPPNRPHSGANVLTF | TGTGCCAGCTCACCTCCCAATCGCCCCCACTCTGGGGCCAACGTCCTGACTTTC
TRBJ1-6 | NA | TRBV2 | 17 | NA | CASSETGPISYNSPLHF | TGTGCCAGCAGTGAAACAGGACCTATCTCCTATAATTCACCCCTCCACTTT
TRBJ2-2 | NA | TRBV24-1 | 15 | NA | CATSDQGRVTGELFF | TGTGCCACCAGTGACCAGGGACGAGTCACCGGGGAGCTGTTTTTT
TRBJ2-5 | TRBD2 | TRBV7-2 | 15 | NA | CASSLGSGRAGTQYF | TGTGCCAGCAGCTTAGGTAGCGGGAGGGCCGGGACCCAGTACTTC
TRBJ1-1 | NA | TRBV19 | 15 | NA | CASSINGQGWTEAFF | TGTGCCAGTAGTATTAACGGGCAGGGGTGGACTGAAGCTTTCTTT
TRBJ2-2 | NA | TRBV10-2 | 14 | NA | CASTWSANTGELFF | TGCGCCAGCACATGGTCAGCGAACACCGGGGAGCTGTTTTTT
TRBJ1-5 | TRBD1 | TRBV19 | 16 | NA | CASSIGPQGGNQPQHF | TGTGCCAGTAGTATAGGACCTCAGGGGGGCAATCAGCCCCAGCATTTT
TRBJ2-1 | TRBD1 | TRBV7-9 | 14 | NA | CASSFGTAQDEQFF | TGTGCCAGCAGCTTCGGGACAGCCCAGGATGAGCAGTTCTTC
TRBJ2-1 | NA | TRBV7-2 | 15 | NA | CASSLRRSSYNEQFF | TGTGCCAGCAGCTTGAGGCGGAGCTCCTACAATGAGCAGTTCTTC
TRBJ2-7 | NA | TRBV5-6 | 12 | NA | CASSLASGEQYF | TGTGCCAGCAGCTTGGCCTCGGGGGAGCAGTACTTC
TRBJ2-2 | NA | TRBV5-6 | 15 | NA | CASSLAGASTGELFF | TGTGCCAGCAGCTTGGCGGGGGCGAGCACCGGGGAGCTGTTTTTT
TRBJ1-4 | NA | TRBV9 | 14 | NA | CASSVGGVGEKLFF | TGTGCCAGCAGCGTAGGTGGGGTTGGGGAAAAACTGTTTTTT
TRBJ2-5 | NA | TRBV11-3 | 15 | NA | CASSDGGDLQETQYF | TGTGCCAGCAGCGATGGAGGCGACCTACAAGAGACCCAGTACTTC
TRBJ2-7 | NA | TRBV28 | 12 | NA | CASKTAYYEQYF | TGTGCCAGCAAGACCGCATACTACGAGCAGTACTTC
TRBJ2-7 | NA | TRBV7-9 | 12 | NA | CASSLEAGPRGF | TGTGCCAGCAGCTTAGAGGCAGGCCCGAGAGGCTTC
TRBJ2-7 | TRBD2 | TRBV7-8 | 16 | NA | CASSLEGSGFSYEQYF | TGTGCCAGCAGCTTAGAAGGTAGCGGGTTTTCCTACGAGCAGTACTTC
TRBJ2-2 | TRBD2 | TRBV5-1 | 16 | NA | CASSWEGLANTGELFF | TGCGCCAGCAGCTGGGAGGGCTTAGCGAACACCGGGGAGCTGTTTTTT
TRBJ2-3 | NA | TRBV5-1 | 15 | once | CASRESVGDTDTQYF | TGCGCCAGCAGGGAATCTGTCGGGGACACAGATACGCAGTATTTT
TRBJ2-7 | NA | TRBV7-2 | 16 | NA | CASSLQIAVGGYEQYF | TGTGCCAGCAGCTTACAAATAGCGGTCGGGGGATACGAGCAGTACTTC
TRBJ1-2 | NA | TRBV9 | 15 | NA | CASSATDTANYGYTF | TGTGCCAGCAGCGCTACAGACACTGCTAACTATGGCTACACCTTC
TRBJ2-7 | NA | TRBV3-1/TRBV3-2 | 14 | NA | CASSQDLSSYEQYF | TGTGCCAGCAGCCAAGATCTCAGTTCCTACGAGCAGTACTTC
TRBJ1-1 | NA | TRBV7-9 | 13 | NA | CASSPGANTEAFF | TGTGCCAGCAGCCCCGGGGCGAACACTGAAGCTTTCTTT
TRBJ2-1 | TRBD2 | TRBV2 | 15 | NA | CASSLLAGSYNEQFF | TGTGCCAGCAGTCTACTAGCGGGGTCCTACAATGAGCAGTTCTTC
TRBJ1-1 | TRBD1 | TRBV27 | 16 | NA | CASRYGQGALNTEAFF | TGTGCCAGCAGATACGGACAGGGGGCATTGAACACTGAAGCTTTCTTT
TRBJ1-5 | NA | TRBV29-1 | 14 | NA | CSVGAGSSNQPQHF | TGCAGCGTGGGGGCAGGATCGAGCAATCAGCCCCAGCATTTT
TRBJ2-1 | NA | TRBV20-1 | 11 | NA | CSASRGYEQFF | TGCAGTGCTAGCAGGGGCTATGAGCAGTTCTTC
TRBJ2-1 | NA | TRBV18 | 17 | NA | CASSGQGGTSGSREQFF | TGTGCCAGCTCCGGACAGGGGGGAACTAGCGGGAGTAGGGAGCAGTTCTTC
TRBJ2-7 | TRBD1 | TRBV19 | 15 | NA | CASRRSPGQGHEQYF | TGTGCCAGTAGGAGATCTCCGGGACAGGGCCACGAGCAGTACTTC
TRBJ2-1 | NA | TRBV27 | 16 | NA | CASSFITGTSNNEQFF | TGTGCCAGCAGCTTTATCACCGGGACTTCAAACAATGAGCAGTTCTTC
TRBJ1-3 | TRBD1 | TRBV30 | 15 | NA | CAWSPDRGIGNTIYF | TGTGCCTGGAGCCCGGACAGGGGGATTGGAAACACCATATATTTT
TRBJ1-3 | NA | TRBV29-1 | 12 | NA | CSAWDVGNTIYF | TGCAGCGCCTGGGACGTCGGAAACACCATATATTTT
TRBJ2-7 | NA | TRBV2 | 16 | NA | CASSATPGRTPYEQYF | TGTGCCAGCAGCGCAACTCCGGGCAGGACCCCCTACGAGCAGTACTTC
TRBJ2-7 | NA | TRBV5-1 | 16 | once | CASSWTTGADSREQYF | TGCGCCAGCAGCTGGACGACAGGCGCCGACTCGCGAGAGCAGTACTTC
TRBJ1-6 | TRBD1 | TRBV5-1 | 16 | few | CASSQTGTGGRSPLHF | TGCGCCAGCAGCCAAACAGGGACAGGGGGACGTTCACCCCTCCACTTT
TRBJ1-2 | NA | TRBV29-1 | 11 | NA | CSAREGYGYTF | TGCAGCGCCCGGGAGGGCTATGGCTACACCTTC
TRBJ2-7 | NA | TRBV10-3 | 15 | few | CAIRGPSGTLEEQYF | TGTGCCATCAGAGGACCCTCCGGGACCCTTGAGGAGCAGTACTTC
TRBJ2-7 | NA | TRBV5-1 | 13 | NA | CASSLTGVGEQYF | TGCGCCAGCAGCTTGACGGGCGTGGGGGAGCAGTACTTC
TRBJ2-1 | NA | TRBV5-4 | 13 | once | CASSLNIYNEQFF | TGTGCCAGCAGCTTGAATATATACAATGAGCAGTTCTTC
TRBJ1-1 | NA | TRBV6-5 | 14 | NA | CASRTRGENTEAFF | TGTGCCAGCAGGACCCGGGGGGAGAACACTGAAGCTTTCTTT
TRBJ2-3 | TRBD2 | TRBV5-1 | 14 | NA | CASSGTSQSDTQYF | TGCGCCAGCAGCGGGACTAGCCAGTCAGATACGCAGTATTTT
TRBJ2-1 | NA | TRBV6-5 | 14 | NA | CASSWTIPRDEQFF | TGTGCCAGCAGTTGGACTATTCCTAGGGATGAGCAGTTCTTC
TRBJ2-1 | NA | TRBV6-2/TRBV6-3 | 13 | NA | CASSYMMEREQFF | TGTGCCAGCAGTTACATGATGGAGAGGGAGCAGTTCTTC
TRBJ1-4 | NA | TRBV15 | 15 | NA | CATSREQGQGAKLFF | TGTGCCACCAGCAGAGAACAGGGTCAAGGGGCAAAACTGTTTTTT
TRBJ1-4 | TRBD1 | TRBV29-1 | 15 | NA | CSVAGGWSTNEKLFF | TGCAGCGTTGCAGGGGGCTGGTCAACTAATGAAAAACTGTTTTTT
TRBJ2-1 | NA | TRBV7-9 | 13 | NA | CASSPRLVNEQFF | TGTGCCAGCAGCCCCCGCTTGGTCAATGAGCAGTTCTTC
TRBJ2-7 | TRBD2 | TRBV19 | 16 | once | CASSTKLATKSYEQYF | TGTGCCAGTAGTACCAAACTAGCGACCAAATCCTACGAGCAGTACTTC
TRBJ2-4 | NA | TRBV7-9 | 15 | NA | CASSSPGLGKNIQYF | TGTGCCAGCAGCTCCCCCGGGTTAGGCAAAAACATTCAGTACTTC